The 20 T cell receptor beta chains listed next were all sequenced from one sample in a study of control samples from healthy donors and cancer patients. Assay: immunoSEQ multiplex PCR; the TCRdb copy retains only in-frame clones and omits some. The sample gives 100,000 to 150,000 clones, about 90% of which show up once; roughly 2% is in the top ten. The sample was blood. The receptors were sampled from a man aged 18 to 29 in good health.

CDR3 nucleotides: TGTGCCAGCTGGGACAGGGTGAACACTGAAGCTTTCTTT. It specifies CASWDRVNTEAFF. The chain uses TRBV25-1 and TRBJ1-1, with 9 bases identical to TRBD1. V trimming: 8 bases; J trimming: 0 bases; junction bases outside the gene matches: 1. Per the germline V gene, CDR1 is MGHDK and CDR2 is SYGVNS. This CDR3 contains 13 residues. Drawing the rest from reference TRBV25-1 and TRBJ1-1, the complete variable domain is EADIYQTPRYLVIGTGKKITLECSQTMGHDKMYWYQQDPGMELHLIHYSYGVNSTEKGDLSSESTVSRIRTEHFPLTLESARPSHTSQYLCASWDRVNTEAFFGQGTRLTVV.

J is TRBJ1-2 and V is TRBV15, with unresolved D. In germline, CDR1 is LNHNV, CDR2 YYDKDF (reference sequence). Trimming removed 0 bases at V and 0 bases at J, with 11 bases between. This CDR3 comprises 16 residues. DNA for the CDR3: TGTGCCACCAGCAGAGATGGAGCGAGTACTAACTATGGCTACACCTTC. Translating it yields CATSRDGASTNYGYTF.

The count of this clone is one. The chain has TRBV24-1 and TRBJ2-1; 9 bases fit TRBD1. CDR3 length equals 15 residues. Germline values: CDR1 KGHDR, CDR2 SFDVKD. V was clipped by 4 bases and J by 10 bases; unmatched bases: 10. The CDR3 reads CATSDSPGTGYEQFF. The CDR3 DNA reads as TGTGCCACCAGTGACTCTCCCGGGACAGGGTACGAGCAGTTCTTC.

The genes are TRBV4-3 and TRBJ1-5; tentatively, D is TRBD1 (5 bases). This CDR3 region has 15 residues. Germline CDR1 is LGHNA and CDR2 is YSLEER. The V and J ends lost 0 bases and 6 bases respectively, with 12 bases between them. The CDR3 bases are TGCGCCAGCAGCCAAGATCGAACAGGCGCTCAGCCCCAGCATTTT. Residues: CASSQDRTGAQPQHF.

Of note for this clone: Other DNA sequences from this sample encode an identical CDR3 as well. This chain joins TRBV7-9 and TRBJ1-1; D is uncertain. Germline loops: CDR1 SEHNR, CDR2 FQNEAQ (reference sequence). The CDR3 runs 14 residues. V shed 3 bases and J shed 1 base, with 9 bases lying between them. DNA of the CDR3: TGTGCCAGCAGCTTGGAAGGCCGGAACACTGAAGCTTTCTTT. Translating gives CASSLEGRNTEAFF.

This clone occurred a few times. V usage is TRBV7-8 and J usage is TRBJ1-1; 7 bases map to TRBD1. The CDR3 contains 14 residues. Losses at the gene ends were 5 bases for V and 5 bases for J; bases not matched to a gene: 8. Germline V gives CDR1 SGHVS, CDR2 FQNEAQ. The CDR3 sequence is CASSPRQGGTEAFF. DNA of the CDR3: TGTGCCAGCAGCCCACGACAGGGAGGAACTGAAGCTTTCTTT. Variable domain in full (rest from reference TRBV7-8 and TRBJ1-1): GAGVSQSPRYKVAKRGQDVALRCDPISGHVSLFWYQQALGQGPEFLTYFQNEAQLDKSGLPSDRFFAERPEGSVSTLKIQRTQQEDSAVYLCASSPRQGGTEAFFGQGTRLTVV.

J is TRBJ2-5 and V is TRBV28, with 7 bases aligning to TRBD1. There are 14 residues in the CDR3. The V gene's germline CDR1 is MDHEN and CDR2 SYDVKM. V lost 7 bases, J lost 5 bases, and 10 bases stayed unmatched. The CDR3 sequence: CASMETAGGETQYF. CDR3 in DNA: TGTGCCAGCATGGAGACTGCAGGGGGTGAGACCCAGTACTTC.

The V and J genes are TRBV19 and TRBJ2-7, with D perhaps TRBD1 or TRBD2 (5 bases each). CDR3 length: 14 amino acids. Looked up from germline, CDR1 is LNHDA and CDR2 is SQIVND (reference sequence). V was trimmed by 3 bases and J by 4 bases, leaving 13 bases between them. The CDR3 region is CASSIRGPVYEQYF. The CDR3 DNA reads TGTGCCAGTAGTATTAGGGGACCCGTTTACGAGCAGTACTTC. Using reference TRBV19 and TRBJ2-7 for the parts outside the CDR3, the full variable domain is DGGITQSPKYLFRKEGQNVTLSCEQNLNHDAMYWYRQDPGQGLRLIYYSQIVNDFQKGDIAEGYSVSREKKESFPLTVTSAQKNPTAFYLCASSIRGPVYEQYFGPGTRLTVT.

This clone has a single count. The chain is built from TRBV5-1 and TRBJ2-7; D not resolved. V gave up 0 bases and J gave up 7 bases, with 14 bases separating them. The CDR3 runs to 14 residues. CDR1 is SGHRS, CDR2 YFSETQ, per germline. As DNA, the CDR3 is TGCGCCAGCAGCTTGGTGGGCGACGTGGATGAGCAGTACTTC. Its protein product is CASSLVGDVDEQYF.

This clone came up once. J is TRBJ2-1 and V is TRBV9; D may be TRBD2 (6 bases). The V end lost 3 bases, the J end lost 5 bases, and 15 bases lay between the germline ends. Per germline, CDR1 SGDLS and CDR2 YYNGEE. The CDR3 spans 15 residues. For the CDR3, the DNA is TGTGCCAGCAGCGCCCCCCCTAGCGATGACAATGAGCAGTTCTTC. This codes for CASSAPPSDDNEQFF.

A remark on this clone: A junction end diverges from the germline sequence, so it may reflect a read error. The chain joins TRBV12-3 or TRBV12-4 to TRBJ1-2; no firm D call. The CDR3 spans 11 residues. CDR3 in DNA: TGTGCCAGCAGCTACGGGTCCGAATCTCCTTTC. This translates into CASSYGSESPF.

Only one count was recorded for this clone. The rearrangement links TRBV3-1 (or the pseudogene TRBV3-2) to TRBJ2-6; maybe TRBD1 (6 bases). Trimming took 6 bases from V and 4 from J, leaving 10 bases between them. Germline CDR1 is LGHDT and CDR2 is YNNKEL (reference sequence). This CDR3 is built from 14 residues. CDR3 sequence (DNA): TGTGCCAGCAGGCAGGGGTCGGGGGCCAACGTCCTGACTTTC. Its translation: CASRQGSGANVLTF.

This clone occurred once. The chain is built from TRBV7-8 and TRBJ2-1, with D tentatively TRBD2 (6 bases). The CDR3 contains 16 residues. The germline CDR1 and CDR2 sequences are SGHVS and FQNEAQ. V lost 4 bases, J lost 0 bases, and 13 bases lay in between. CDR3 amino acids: CASSSRDSSSYNEQFF. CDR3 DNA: TGTGCCAGCAGCTCCCGGGACTCAAGCTCCTACAATGAGCAGTTCTTC.

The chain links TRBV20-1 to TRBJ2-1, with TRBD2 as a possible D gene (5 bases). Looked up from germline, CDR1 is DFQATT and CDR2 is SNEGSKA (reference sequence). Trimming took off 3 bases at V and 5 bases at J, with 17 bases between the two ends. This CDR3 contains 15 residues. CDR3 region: CSASGSLDADNEQFF. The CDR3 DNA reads TGCAGTGCTAGTGGGAGTTTGGACGCGGACAATGAGCAGTTCTTC.

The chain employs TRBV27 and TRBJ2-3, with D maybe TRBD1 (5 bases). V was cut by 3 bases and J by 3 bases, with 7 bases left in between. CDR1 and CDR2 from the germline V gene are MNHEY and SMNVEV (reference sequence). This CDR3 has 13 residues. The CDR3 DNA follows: TGTGCCAGCAGTTTTAGACAGACAGATACGCAGTATTTT. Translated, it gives CASSFRQTDTQYF.

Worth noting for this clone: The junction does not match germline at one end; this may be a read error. CDR3 in DNA: TGTGCCTGGGCGACAGGGATCTCCAACGAGCAGTACTTC. Amino acid sequence: CAWATGISNEQYF. The chain has TRBV30 and TRBJ2-7; 7 nucleotides align to TRBD1. Germline CDR1 is GTSNPN and CDR2 is SVGIG (reference sequence). The CDR3 covers 13 residues.

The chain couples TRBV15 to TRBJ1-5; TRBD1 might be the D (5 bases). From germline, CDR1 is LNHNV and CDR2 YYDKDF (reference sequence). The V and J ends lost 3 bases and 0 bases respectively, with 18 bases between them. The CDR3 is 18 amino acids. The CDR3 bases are TGTGCCACCAGCAGCCGGCGCCCGGGACCTAGTAGCAATCAGCCCCAGCATTTT. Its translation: CATSSRRPGPSSNQPQHF.

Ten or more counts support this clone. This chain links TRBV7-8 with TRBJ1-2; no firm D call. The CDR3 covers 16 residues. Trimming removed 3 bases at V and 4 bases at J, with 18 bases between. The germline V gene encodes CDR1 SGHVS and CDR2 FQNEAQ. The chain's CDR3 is CASSLIPTLILYGYTF. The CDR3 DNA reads TGTGCCAGCAGCTTGATCCCCACCCTTATTCTCTATGGCTACACCTTC. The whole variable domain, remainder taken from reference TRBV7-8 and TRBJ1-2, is GAGVSQSPRYKVAKRGQDVALRCDPISGHVSLFWYQQALGQGPEFLTYFQNEAQLDKSGLPSDRFFAERPEGSVSTLKIQRTQQEDSAVYLCASSLIPTLILYGYTFGSGTRLTVV.

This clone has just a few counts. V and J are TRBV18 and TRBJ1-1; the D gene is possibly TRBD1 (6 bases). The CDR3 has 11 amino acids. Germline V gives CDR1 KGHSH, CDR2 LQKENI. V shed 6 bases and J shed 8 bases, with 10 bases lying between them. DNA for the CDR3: TGTGCCAGCTCCGTGGGGGGCGAAGCTTTCTTT. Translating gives CASSVGGEAFF.

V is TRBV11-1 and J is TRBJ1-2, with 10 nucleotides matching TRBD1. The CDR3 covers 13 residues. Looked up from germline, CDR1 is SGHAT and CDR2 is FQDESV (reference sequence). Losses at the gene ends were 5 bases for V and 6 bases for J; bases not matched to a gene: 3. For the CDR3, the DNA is TGTGCCAGCAGCCCCGGGACAGGGGATGGCTACACCTTC. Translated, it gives CASSPGTGDGYTF. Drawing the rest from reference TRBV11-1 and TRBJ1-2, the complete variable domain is EAEVAQSPRYKITEKSQAVAFWCDPISGHATLYWYRQILGQGPELLVQFQDESVVDDSQLPKDRFSAERLKGVDSTLKIQPAELGDSAMYLCASSPGTGDGYTFGSGTRLTVV.